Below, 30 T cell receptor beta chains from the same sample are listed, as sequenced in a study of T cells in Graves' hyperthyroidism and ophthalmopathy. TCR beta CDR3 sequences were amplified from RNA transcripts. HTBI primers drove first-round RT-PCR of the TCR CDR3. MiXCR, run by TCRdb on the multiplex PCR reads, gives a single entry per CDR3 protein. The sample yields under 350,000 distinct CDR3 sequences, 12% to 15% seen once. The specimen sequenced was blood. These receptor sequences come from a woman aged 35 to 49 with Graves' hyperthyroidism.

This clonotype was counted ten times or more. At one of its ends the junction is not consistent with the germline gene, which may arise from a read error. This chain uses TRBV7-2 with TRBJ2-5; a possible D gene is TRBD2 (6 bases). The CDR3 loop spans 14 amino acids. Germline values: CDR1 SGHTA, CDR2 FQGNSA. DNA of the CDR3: TGTGCCAGCAGCTTAGAATCAAGCGGGCTGACGCCTAACTTC. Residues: CASSLESSGLTPNF.

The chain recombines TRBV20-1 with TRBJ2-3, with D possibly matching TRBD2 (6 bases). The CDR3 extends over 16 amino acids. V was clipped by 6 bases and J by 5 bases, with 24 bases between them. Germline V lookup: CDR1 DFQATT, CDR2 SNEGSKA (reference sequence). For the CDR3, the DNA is TGCAGTGCCCGACCCATTAGCGGCCCGAGTATAGATACGCAGTATTTT. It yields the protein CSARPISGPSIDTQYF.

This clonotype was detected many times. The DNA of the CDR3 is TGTGCCAGCAGTTACGATGTGCGGTTGAGAGAGACCCAGTACTTC. Translated, it gives CASSYDVRLRETQYF. The rearrangement uses TRBV6-5 and TRBJ2-5, with no clear D. In germline, CDR1 is MNHEY, CDR2 SVGAGI. Trimming took 2 bases from V and 4 from J, leaving 14 bases between them. This CDR3 has 15 residues.

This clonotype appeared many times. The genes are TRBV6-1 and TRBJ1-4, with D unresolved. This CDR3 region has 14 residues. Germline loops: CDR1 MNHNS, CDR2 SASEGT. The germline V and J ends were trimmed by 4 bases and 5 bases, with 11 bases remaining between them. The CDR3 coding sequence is TGTGCCAGCAGTGTAGGACCGAAAAATGAAAAACTGTTTTTT. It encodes CASSVGPKNEKLFF.

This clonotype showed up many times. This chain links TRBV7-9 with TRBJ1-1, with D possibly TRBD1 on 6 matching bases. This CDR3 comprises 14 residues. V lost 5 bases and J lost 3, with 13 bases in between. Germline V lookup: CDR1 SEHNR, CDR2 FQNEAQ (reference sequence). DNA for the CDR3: TGTGCCAGCAGCAACAGGGTCCCGGACACTGAAGCTTTCTTT. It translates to CASSNRVPDTEAFF.

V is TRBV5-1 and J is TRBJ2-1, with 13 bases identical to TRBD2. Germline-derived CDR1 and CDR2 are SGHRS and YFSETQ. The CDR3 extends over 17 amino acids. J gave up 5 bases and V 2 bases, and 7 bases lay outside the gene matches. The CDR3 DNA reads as TGCGCCAGCAGCTTTTTTGGAGGGACTAGCGGGGACAATGAGCAGTTCTTC. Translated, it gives CASSFFGGTSGDNEQFF.

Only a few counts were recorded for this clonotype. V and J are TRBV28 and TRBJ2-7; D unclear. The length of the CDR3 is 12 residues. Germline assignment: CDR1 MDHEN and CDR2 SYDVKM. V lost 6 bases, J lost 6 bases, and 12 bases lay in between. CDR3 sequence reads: CASSRRVAEQYF. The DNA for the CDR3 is TGTGCCAGCAGCCGAAGGGTGGCCGAGCAGTACTTC.

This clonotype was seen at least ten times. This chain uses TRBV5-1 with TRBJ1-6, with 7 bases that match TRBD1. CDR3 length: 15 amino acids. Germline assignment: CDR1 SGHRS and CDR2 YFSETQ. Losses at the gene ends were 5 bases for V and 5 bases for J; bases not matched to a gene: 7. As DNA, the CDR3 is TGCGCCAGCAGGTTCGGCGGGACAGATAATTCACCCCTCCACTTT. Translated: CASRFGGTDNSPLHF.

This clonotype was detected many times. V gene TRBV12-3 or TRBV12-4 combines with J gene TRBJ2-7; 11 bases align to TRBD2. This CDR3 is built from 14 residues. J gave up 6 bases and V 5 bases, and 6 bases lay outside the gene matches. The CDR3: CASSQLAGATEQYF. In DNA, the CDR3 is TGTGCCAGCAGTCAACTAGCGGGAGCGACCGAGCAGTACTTC.

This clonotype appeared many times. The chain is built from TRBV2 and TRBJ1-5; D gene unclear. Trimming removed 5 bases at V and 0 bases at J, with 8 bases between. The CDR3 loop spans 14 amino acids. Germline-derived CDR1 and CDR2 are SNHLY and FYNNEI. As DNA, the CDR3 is TGTGCCAGCAGTTTCACCGATAGCAATCAGCCCCAGCATTTT. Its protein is CASSFTDSNQPQHF. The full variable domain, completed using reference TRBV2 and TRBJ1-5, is EPEVTQTPSHQVTQMGQEVILRCVPISNHLYFYWYRQILGQKVEFLVSFYNNEISEKSEIFDDQFSVERPDGSNFTLKIRSTKLEDSAMYFCASSFTDSNQPQHFGDGTRLSIL.

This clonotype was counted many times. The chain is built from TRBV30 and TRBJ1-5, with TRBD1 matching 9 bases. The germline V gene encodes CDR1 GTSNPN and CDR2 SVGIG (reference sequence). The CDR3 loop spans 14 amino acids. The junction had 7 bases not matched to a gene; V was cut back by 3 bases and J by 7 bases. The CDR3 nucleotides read TGTGCCTGGAGCGGGACAGGGTGGGACCAGCCCCAGCATTTT. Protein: CAWSGTGWDQPQHF.

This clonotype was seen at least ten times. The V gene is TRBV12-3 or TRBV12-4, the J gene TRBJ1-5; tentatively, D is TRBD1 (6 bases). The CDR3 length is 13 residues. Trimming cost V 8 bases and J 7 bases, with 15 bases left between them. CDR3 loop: CASRPRGAQPQHF. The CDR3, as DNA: TGTGCCAGCCGACCGAGGGGGGCCCAGCCCCAGCATTTT.

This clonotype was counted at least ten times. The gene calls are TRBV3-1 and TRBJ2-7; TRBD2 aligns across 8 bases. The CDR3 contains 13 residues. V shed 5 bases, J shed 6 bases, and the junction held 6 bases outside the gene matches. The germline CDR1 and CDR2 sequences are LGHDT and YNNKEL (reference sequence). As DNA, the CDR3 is TGTGCCAGCAGCTCAGGACTAGCTGCCGAGCAGTACTTC. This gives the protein CASSSGLAAEQYF.

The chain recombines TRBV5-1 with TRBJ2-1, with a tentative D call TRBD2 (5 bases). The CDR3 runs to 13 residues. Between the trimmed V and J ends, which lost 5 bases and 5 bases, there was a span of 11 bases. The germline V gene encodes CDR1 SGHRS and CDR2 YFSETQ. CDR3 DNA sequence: TGCGCCAGCAGTCCCACTAGACACAATGAGCAGTTCTTC. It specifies CASSPTRHNEQFF.

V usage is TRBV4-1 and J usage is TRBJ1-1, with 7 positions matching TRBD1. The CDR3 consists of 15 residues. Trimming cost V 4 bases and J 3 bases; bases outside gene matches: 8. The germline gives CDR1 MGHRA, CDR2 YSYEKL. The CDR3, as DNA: TGCGCCAGCAGCCCGAGACAGGGCGGACACACTGAAGCTTTCTTT. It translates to CASSPRQGGHTEAFF.

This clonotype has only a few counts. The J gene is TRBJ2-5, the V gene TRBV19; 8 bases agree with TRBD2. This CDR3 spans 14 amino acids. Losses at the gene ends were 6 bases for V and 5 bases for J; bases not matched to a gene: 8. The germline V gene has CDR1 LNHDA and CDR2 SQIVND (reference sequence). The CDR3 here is CASSISGSKETQYF. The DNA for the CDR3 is TGTGCCAGTAGCATCAGCGGGAGTAAGGAGACCCAGTACTTC.

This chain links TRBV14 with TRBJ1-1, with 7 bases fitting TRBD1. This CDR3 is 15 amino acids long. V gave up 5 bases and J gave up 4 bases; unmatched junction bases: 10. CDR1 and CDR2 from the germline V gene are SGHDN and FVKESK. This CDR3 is CASSDRDGWGTEAFF. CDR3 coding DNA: TGTGCCAGCAGCGACAGGGACGGTTGGGGCACTGAAGCTTTCTTT.

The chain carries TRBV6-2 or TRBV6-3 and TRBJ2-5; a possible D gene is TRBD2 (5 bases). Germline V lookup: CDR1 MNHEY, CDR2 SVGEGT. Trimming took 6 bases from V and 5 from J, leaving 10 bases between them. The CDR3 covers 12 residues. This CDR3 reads CASSSGSETQYF. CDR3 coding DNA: TGTGCCAGCAGCTCGGGATCGGAGACCCAGTACTTC.

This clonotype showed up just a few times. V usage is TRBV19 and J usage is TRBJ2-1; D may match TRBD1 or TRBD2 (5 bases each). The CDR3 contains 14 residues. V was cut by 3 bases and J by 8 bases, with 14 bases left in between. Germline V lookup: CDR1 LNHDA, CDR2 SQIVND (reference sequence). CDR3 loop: CASSITSRGDEQFF. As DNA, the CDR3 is TGTGCCAGTAGTATTACGTCCCGGGGCGATGAGCAGTTCTTC.

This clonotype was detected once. CDR3 sequence reads: CASSMSSGSTGELFF. The CDR3 nucleotides are TGTGCCAGTAGTATGTCTAGCGGGAGCACCGGGGAGCTGTTTTTT. This chain uses TRBV19 with TRBJ2-2, with 10 bases identical to TRBD2. The junction had 2 bases not matched to a gene; V was cut back by 3 bases and J by 4 bases. Per germline, CDR1 LNHDA and CDR2 SQIVND (reference sequence). This CDR3 has 15 amino acids.

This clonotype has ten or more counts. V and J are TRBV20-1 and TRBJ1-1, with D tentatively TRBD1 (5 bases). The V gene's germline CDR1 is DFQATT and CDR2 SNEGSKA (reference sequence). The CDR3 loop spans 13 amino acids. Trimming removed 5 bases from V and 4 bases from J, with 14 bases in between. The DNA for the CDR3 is TGCAGTGCTCGCCGACAGATGGGCACTGAAGCTTTCTTT. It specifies CSARRQMGTEAFF.

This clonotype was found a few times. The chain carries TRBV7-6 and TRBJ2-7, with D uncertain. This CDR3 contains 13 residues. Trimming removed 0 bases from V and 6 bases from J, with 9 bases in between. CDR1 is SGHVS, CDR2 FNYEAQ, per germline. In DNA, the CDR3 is TGTGCCAGCAGCTTAGCACGTTTCGGCGAGCAGTACTTC. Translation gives CASSLARFGEQYF.

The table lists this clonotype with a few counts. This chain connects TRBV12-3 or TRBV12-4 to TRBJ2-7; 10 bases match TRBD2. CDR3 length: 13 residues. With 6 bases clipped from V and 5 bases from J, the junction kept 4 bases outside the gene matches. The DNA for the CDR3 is TGTGCCAGCAGCCTACTAGCGGGACACGAGCAGTACTTC. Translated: CASSLLAGHEQYF.

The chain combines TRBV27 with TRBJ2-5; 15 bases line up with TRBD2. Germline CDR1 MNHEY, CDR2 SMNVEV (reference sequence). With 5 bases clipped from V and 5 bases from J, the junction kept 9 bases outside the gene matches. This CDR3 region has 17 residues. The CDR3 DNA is TGTGCCAGCAGTCTTGGACTAGCGGGAGGGCCGCGGGAGACCCAGTACTTC. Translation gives CASSLGLAGGPRETQYF.

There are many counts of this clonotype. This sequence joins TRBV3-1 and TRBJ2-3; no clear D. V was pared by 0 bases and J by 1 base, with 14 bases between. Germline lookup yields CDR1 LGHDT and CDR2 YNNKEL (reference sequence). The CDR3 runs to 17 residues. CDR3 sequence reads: CASSQDHGSFGTDTQYF. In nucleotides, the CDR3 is TGTGCCAGCAGCCAAGATCACGGCTCGTTTGGCACAGATACGCAGTATTTT.

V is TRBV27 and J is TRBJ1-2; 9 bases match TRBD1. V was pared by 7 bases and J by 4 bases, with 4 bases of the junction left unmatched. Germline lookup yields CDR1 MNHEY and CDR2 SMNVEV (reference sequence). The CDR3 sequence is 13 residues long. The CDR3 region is CASMTGGGYGYTF. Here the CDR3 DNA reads TGTGCCAGCATGACAGGGGGAGGCTATGGCTACACCTTC.

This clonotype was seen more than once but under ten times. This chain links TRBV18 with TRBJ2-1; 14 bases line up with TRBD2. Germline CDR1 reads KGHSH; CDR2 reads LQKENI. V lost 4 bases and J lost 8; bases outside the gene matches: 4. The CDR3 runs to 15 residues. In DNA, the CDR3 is TGTGCCAGCTCACTCGGGACTAGCGGGAGTGATGAGCAGTTCTTC. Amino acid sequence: CASSLGTSGSDEQFF.

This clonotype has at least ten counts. The CDR3 sequence: CSARDQTSGSYEQYF. Written as DNA, the CDR3 is TGCAGTGCTAGAGATCAGACTAGCGGCTCCTACGAGCAGTACTTC. The chain is built from TRBV20-1 and TRBJ2-7; 9 bases are shared with TRBD2. The trim removed 0 bases at V and 0 bases at J, leaving 3 bases unmatched. This CDR3 is 15 amino acids long. Looked up from germline, CDR1 is DFQATT and CDR2 is SNEGSKA (reference sequence).

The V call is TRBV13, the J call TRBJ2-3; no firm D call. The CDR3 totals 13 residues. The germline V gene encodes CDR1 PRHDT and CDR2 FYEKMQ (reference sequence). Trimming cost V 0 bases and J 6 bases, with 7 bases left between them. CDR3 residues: CASSLGLRDTQYF. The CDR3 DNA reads TGTGCCAGCAGCTTAGGCCTTAGGGATACGCAGTATTTT.

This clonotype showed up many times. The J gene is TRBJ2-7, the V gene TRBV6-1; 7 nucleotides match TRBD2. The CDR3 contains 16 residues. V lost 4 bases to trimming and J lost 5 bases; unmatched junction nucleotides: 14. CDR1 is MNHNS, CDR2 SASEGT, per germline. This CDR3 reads CASSAYLAGDYNEQYF. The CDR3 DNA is TGTGCCAGCAGTGCCTATCTGGCGGGAGATTACAACGAGCAGTACTTC.